The 32 T cell receptor beta chains below were found in one sample sequenced in a study of blood T cell repertoires in COVID-19. This table comes from immunoSEQ multiplex PCR, and its TCRdb copy is limited to in-frame clones, with some not included. The table shows 250,000 or so clones, with 75% to 90% occurring only once. What was sequenced was peripheral blood. These TCRs come from a woman under 40 with active or convalescent COVID-19.

The V call is TRBV5-4, the J call TRBJ1-1, with no clear D. Trimming left V 3 bases short and J 2 bases short, with 8 bases between. The germline V gene has CDR1 SGHNT and CDR2 YYREEE (reference sequence). The CDR3 length is 13 residues. CDR3 DNA sequence: TGTGCCAGCAGCTCCACAAGAAACACTGAAGCTTTCTTT. Translated: CASSSTRNTEAFF.

The chain joins TRBV24-1 to TRBJ2-3; the match to TRBD1 covers 7 bases. Per the germline V gene, CDR1 is KGHDR and CDR2 is SFDVKD. The CDR3 spans 16 residues. V lost 3 bases and J lost 1; bases outside the gene matches: 6. This chain's CDR3 is CATSDEQGFGTDTQYF. CDR3 nucleotides: TGTGCCACCAGTGATGAACAGGGGTTCGGCACAGATACGCAGTATTTT.

A single count supports this clone. The CDR3 bases are TGTGCCAGCAGTGACCTGACAGGGGGCGCGAGCTCCTACGAGCAGTACTTC. It translates to CASSDLTGGASSYEQYF. This chain uses TRBV6-4 with TRBJ2-7; TRBD1 aligns across 10 bases. CDR1 and CDR2 (germline): MRHNA, SNTAGT. The V and J ends lost 2 bases and 0 bases, in that order; junction bases with no gene match: 7. This CDR3 region has 17 residues.

The V and J genes are TRBV18 and TRBJ1-2; perhaps TRBD1 as D (5 bases). The CDR3 runs 15 residues. Between the trimmed V and J ends, which lost 5 bases and 6 bases, there was a span of 19 bases. The germline V gene has CDR1 KGHSH and CDR2 LQKENI. CDR3 region: CASSSTRVVGDGYTF. In DNA form, the CDR3 reads TGTGCCAGCTCATCAACCAGGGTTGTAGGAGATGGCTACACCTTC.

The rearrangement links TRBV9 to TRBJ1-1, with D tentatively TRBD1 (5 bases). Trimming pared 6 bases from V and 4 bases from J, leaving 10 bases between. Germline values: CDR1 SGDLS, CDR2 YYNGEE. The CDR3 totals 12 residues. CDR3 loop: CASTGDSTEAFF. The CDR3 coding sequence is TGTGCCAGCACGGGGGATTCCACTGAAGCTTTCTTT.

The gene calls are TRBV7-3 and TRBJ2-2, with D maybe TRBD2 (5 bases). CDR1 SGHTA and CDR2 FQGTGA come from the germline V gene. Trimming stripped 5 bases from V and 5 bases from J, with 12 bases between. The CDR3 sequence is 14 residues long. CDR3 protein: CASSRRGGTGELFF. The CDR3 DNA follows: TGTGCCAGCAGCCGACGAGGCGGGACCGGGGAGCTGTTTTTT.

This clone came up once. CDR3 region: CATRSRQGIGTYEQYF. CDR3 nucleotide sequence: TGTGCCACCAGATCGAGACAGGGGATAGGGACCTACGAGCAGTACTTC. The rearrangement uses TRBV15 and TRBJ2-7, with TRBD1 identical over 8 bases. V lost 6 bases and J lost 2; bases outside the gene matches: 12. The V gene's germline CDR1 is LNHNV and CDR2 YYDKDF (reference sequence). This CDR3 contains 16 residues.

The CDR3 sequence: CASSQDRAGVETQYF. CDR3 coding DNA: TGTGCCAGCAGCCAAGATAGGGCAGGGGTGGAGACCCAGTACTTC. The chain has TRBV3-1 (or the pseudogene TRBV3-2) and TRBJ2-5; weak D call: TRBD1 (6 bases). V was shortened by 0 bases and J by 5 bases, with 13 bases between the two germline ends. The CDR3 has 15 amino acids. Germline V CDR1 and CDR2: LGHDT, YNNKEL (reference sequence).

The rearrangement uses TRBV9 and TRBJ1-1, with D unresolved. The CDR3 length is 11 residues. The germline V gene has CDR1 SGDLS and CDR2 YYNGEE. The V gene lost 8 bases and the J gene lost 11 bases, with 16 bases spanning the gap. Here the CDR3 DNA reads TGTGCCAGAACTCGCCCCCGAGGGGCTTTCTTT. Amino acids: CARTRPRGAFF.

This rearrangement joins TRBV30 to TRBJ1-6, with a weak D call TRBD1 (6 bases). CDR1 is GTSNPN, CDR2 SVGIG, per germline (reference sequence). The CDR3 contains 12 residues. For the CDR3, the DNA is TGTGGGGGGCAGGGGCGTAATTCACCCCTCCACTTT. As protein: CGGQGRNSPLHF. Combining the CDR3 with reference TRBV30 and TRBJ1-6 gives the whole variable domain SQTIHQWPATLVQPVGSPLSLECTVEGTSNPNLYWYRQAAGRGLQLLFYSVGIGQISSEVPQNLSASRPQDRQFILSSKKLLLSDSGFYLCGGQGRNSPLHFGNGTRLTVT.

This clone showed up just once. V gene TRBV7-2 combines with J gene TRBJ2-7, with 7 bases matching TRBD2. In germline, CDR1 is SGHTA, CDR2 FQGNSA. This CDR3 has 13 residues. Germline trimming cut 2 bases from V and 4 bases from J; bases unmatched to any gene: 2. The CDR3, as DNA: TGTGCCAGCAGCTTACTAGCGGAGTACGAGCAGTACTTC. It specifies CASSLLAEYEQYF.

The V gene is TRBV5-1, the J gene TRBJ2-2; no definite D call. This CDR3 has 13 residues. The V end lost 5 bases, the J end lost 1 base, and 6 bases lay between the germline ends. The V gene's germline CDR1 is SGHRS and CDR2 YFSETQ. The CDR3 is CASRLLNTGELFF. The CDR3 DNA sequence: TGCGCCAGCAGACTTCTGAACACCGGGGAGCTGTTTTTT.

V gene TRBV19 combines with J gene TRBJ1-6; D is undetermined. Germline CDR1 reads LNHDA; CDR2 reads SQIVND (reference sequence). This CDR3 has 14 residues. The ends were cut back, 0 bases at V and 8 bases at J, with 8 bases in the middle. CDR3 region: CASSIEGVDSPLHF. The CDR3 coding sequence is TGTGCCAGTAGTATAGAGGGCGTGGATTCACCCCTCCACTTT. The full variable domain, in which reference TRBV19 and TRBJ1-6 provide the parts outside the CDR3, is DGGITQSPKYLFRKEGQNVTLSCEQNLNHDAMYWYRQDPGQGLRLIYYSQIVNDFQKGDIAEGYSVSREKKESFPLTVTSAQKNPTAFYLCASSIEGVDSPLHFGNGTRLTVT.

The chain carries TRBV6-2 or TRBV6-3 and TRBJ1-2, with unresolved D. Trimming stripped 1 base from V and 2 bases from J, with 11 bases between. Germline assignment: CDR1 MNHEY and CDR2 SVGEGT. The CDR3 spans 15 residues. In DNA, the CDR3 is TGTGCCAGCAGTTACTACCCCGGGAGCAACTATGGCTACACCTTC. This codes for CASSYYPGSNYGYTF.

The rearrangement links TRBV7-3 to TRBJ2-5; 11 bases agree with TRBD1. The CDR3 loop spans 18 amino acids. Germline loops: CDR1 SGHTA, CDR2 FQGTGA. Trimming at V came to 2 bases and at J to 0 bases, leaving 8 bases not matched to a gene. The CDR3 DNA sequence: TGTGCCAGCAGCTTAGAAATCGGGGACAGGGGGAACCAAGAGACCCAGTACTTC. Protein product: CASSLEIGDRGNQETQYF.

The gene calls are TRBV4-1 and TRBJ1-2; D may be TRBD1 (6 bases). Looked up from germline, CDR1 is MGHRA and CDR2 is YSYEKL. The CDR3 runs to 19 residues. Trimming stripped 0 bases from V and 6 bases from J, with 26 bases between. The CDR3 DNA reads TGCGCCAGCAGCCAAGATCTGGCAGGGGCTTTTCAGGGGAGAAATGGCTACACCTTC. It specifies CASSQDLAGAFQGRNGYTF.

The chain is built from TRBV9 and TRBJ2-5, with 10 bases fitting TRBD2. The germline V gene encodes CDR1 SGDLS and CDR2 YYNGEE. This CDR3 is built from 16 residues. V gave up 4 bases and J gave up 0 bases; unmatched junction bases: 6. Written as DNA, the CDR3 is TGTGCCAGCAGCCCCGAGCGGGGGGGGTACCAAGAGACCCAGTACTTC. It encodes CASSPERGGYQETQYF.

The genes are TRBV5-1 and TRBJ2-2; D gene ambiguous. Trimming pared 5 bases from V and 2 bases from J, leaving 10 bases between. This CDR3 spans 14 amino acids. CDR1 is SGHRS, CDR2 YFSETQ, per germline. DNA of the CDR3: TGCGCCAGCAGTAAACGGAGTAACACCGGGGAGCTGTTTTTT. Amino acids: CASSKRSNTGELFF.

This chain connects TRBV7-2 to TRBJ2-5, with 7 nucleotides matching TRBD2. Germline CDR1 reads SGHTA; CDR2 reads FQGNSA. CDR3 length equals 13 residues. J lost 5 bases, V lost 6 bases, and 6 bases had no gene match. In DNA form, the CDR3 reads TGTGCCAGCAGGGGGGGGTCATGGGAGACCCAGTACTTC. Translated: CASRGGSWETQYF.

V usage is TRBV9 and J usage is TRBJ2-1, with a tentative D call TRBD1 (5 bases). The V end was cut by 5 bases, the J end by 9 bases, with 24 bases between. Germline V gives CDR1 SGDLS, CDR2 YYNGEE. The CDR3 has 16 amino acids. The CDR3 region is CASSTPWGSASGEQFF. In DNA form, the CDR3 reads TGTGCCAGCAGTACCCCCTGGGGCTCCGCTTCCGGTGAGCAGTTCTTC.

This chain connects TRBV3-1 (or the pseudogene TRBV3-2) to TRBJ1-2; a weak D match, TRBD1 (6 bases). V lost 4 bases and J lost 8, with 17 bases in between. The germline V gene encodes CDR1 LGHDT and CDR2 YNNKEL (reference sequence). The CDR3 consists of 14 residues. The CDR3 region is CASSPGRGTGGYTF. The CDR3 DNA reads TGTGCCAGCAGCCCGGGCAGGGGAACGGGAGGCTACACCTTC.

CDR3 sequence reads: CASSTDRVSPYEQYF. DNA of the CDR3: TGTGCCAGCAGTACCGACAGGGTCTCTCCCTACGAGCAGTACTTC. The chain carries TRBV28 and TRBJ2-7, with 7 bases lining up with TRBD1. CDR1 and CDR2 (germline): MDHEN, SYDVKM. This CDR3 comprises 15 residues. The ends lost 5 bases at V and 2 bases at J; junction bases unmatched: 9.

This clone was seen once. This sequence joins TRBV3-1 (or the pseudogene TRBV3-2) and TRBJ2-1; 7 bases map to TRBD1. The CDR3 is made up of 17 amino acids. Looked up from germline, CDR1 is LGHDT and CDR2 is YNNKEL (reference sequence). Germline trimming cut 1 base from V and 1 base from J; bases unmatched to any gene: 7. The CDR3 here is CASSQGFGRGSYNEQFF. DNA of the CDR3: TGTGCCAGCAGCCAAGGATTCGGCAGGGGGTCCTACAATGAGCAGTTCTTC.

The chain employs TRBV7-8 and TRBJ2-5, with 11 bases fitting TRBD2. The V gene's germline CDR1 is SGHVS and CDR2 FQNEAQ. This CDR3 is 16 amino acids long. The ends lost 5 bases at V and 5 bases at J; junction bases unmatched: 10. The CDR3 protein is CASSLRPLAGEETQYF. CDR3 DNA: TGTGCCAGCAGCCTAAGGCCACTAGCGGGGGAGGAGACCCAGTACTTC. The variable domain in full, completed from reference TRBV7-8 and TRBJ2-5, reads GAGVSQSPRYKVAKRGQDVALRCDPISGHVSLFWYQQALGQGPEFLTYFQNEAQLDKSGLPSDRFFAERPEGSVSTLKIQRTQQEDSAVYLCASSLRPLAGEETQYFGPGTRLLVL.

V is TRBV5-4 and J is TRBJ2-1, with D possibly matching TRBD2 (6 bases). The CDR3 is 15 residues long. The germline V and J ends were trimmed by 5 bases and 1 base, with 13 bases remaining between them. Per the germline V gene, CDR1 is SGHNT and CDR2 is YYREEE (reference sequence). As DNA, the CDR3 is TGTGCCAGCAGACTTAGCGGAAATTCCTACAATGAGCAGTTCTTC. It yields the protein CASRLSGNSYNEQFF.

The V call is TRBV12-3 or TRBV12-4, the J call TRBJ1-6; 7 bases agree with TRBD1. CDR3 size: 13 residues. V shed 2 bases, J shed 11 bases, and the junction held 3 bases outside the gene matches. DNA for the CDR3: TGTGCCAGCAGTTTAACCACAGGGGCACCCCTCCACTTT. Residues: CASSLTTGAPLHF.

The CDR3 region has the DNA TGTGCCAGCAGTCCACTCGAACAGGATGAGACTTACGAGCAGTACTTC. Its protein is CASSPLEQDETYEQYF. The chain links TRBV28 to TRBJ2-7; possibly TRBD1 for D (5 bases). The CDR3 has 16 amino acids. V lost 5 bases, J lost 4 bases, and 21 bases lay in between. Germline V gives CDR1 MDHEN, CDR2 SYDVKM.

The chain couples TRBV9 to TRBJ2-5; 7 bases align to TRBD1. With V trimmed by 3 bases and J by 1 base, 9 bases remained unmatched. The CDR3 consists of 16 residues. Per germline, CDR1 SGDLS and CDR2 YYNGEE. The CDR3 DNA is TGTGCCAGCAGCGCAACCCCGACAGGGCTCCAAGAGACCCAGTACTTC. Amino acid sequence: CASSATPTGLQETQYF.

V is TRBV7-9 and J is TRBJ2-5, with D unclear. Trimming removed 5 bases from V and 2 bases from J, with 15 bases in between. The CDR3 is 15 amino acids. In germline, CDR1 is SEHNR, CDR2 FQNEAQ (reference sequence). The CDR3 protein is CASSPGLSTQETQYF. DNA for the CDR3: TGTGCCAGCAGCCCCGGGTTGTCCACTCAAGAGACCCAGTACTTC. Full variable domain (missing parts from reference TRBV7-9 and TRBJ2-5): DTGVSQNPRHKITKRGQNVTFRCDPISEHNRLYWYRQTLGQGPEFLTYFQNEAQLEKSRLLSDRFSAERPKGSFSTLEIQRTEQGDSAMYLCASSPGLSTQETQYFGPGTRLLVL.

The chain joins TRBV7-2 to TRBJ1-4; no reliable D call. Germline CDR1 is SGHTA and CDR2 is FQGNSA. V lost 2 bases and J lost 7, with 17 bases in between. The CDR3 contains 16 residues. CDR3 in amino acids: CASSLRPGVLGEKLFF. The CDR3 nucleotides read TGTGCCAGCAGCTTAAGGCCGGGAGTCCTTGGTGAAAAACTGTTTTTT.

The count of this clone is one. This chain uses TRBV7-2 with TRBJ1-3, with D uncertain. Trimming left V 1 base short and J 0 bases short, with 10 bases between. This CDR3 region has 16 residues. CDR1 SGHTA and CDR2 FQGNSA come from the germline V gene. The CDR3 DNA reads TGTGCCAGCAGCTTAGGTCAGGTTAGCTCTGGAAACACCATATATTTT. Translation gives CASSLGQVSSGNTIYF.

The rearrangement joins TRBV27 to TRBJ2-2, with 7 positions matching TRBD2. Trimming removed 3 bases from V and 2 bases from J; junction bases left unmatched: 6. The CDR3 extends over 16 amino acids. Per germline, CDR1 MNHEY and CDR2 SMNVEV (reference sequence). This chain's CDR3 is CASSFGGLFNTGELFF. DNA for the CDR3: TGTGCCAGCAGTTTTGGGGGACTATTCAACACCGGGGAGCTGTTTTTT.